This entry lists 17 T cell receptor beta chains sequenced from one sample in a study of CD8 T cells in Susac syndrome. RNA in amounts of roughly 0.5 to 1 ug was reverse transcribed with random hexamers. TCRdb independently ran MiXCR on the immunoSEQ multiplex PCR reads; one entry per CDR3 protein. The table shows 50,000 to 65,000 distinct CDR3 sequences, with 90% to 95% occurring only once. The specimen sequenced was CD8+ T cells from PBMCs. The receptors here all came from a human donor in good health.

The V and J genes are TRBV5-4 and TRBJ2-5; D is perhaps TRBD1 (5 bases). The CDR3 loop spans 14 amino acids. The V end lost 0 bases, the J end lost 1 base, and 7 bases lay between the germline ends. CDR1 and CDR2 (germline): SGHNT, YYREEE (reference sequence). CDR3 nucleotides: TGTGCCAGCAGCTTGGGAACAGGCCAAGAGACCCAGTACTTC. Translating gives CASSLGTGQETQYF.

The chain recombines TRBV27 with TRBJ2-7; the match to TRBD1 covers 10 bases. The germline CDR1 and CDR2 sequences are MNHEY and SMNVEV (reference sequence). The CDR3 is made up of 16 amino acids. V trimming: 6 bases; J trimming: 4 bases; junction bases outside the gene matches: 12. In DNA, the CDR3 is TGTGCCAGCAGCCAATATGGGGACAGGGGAATTTACGAGCAGTACTTC. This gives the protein CASSQYGDRGIYEQYF.

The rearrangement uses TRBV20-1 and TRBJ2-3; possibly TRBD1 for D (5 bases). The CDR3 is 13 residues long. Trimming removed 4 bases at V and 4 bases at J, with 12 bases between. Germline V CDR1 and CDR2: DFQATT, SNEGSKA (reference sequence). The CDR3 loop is CSATGRVADTQYF. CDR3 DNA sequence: TGCAGTGCTACAGGCAGGGTCGCAGATACGCAGTATTTT.

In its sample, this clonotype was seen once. The CDR3: CASSYITGGGEQFF. CDR3 bases: TGTGCCAGCAGTTATATAACAGGGGGTGGTGAGCAGTTCTTC. The chain recombines TRBV6-2 or TRBV6-3 with TRBJ2-1; 8 bases are a match to TRBD1. CDR1 MNHEY and CDR2 SVGEGT come from the germline V gene. The CDR3 sequence is 14 residues long. V gave up 3 bases and J gave up 9 bases; unmatched junction bases: 7.

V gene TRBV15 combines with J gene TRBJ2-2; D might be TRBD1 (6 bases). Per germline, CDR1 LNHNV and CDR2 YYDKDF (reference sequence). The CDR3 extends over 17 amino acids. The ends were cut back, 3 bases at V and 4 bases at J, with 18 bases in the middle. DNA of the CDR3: TGTGCCACCAGCAGGGGATCAGGGGAAGAATCCACCGGGGAGCTGTTTTTT. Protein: CATSRGSGEESTGELFF.

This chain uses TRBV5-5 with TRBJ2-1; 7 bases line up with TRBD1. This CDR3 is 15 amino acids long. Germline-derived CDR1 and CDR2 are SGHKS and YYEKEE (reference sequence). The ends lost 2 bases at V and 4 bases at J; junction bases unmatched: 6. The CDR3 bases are TGTGCCAGCAGCTTAAGGGTACAGGGGTACAATGAGCAGTTCTTC. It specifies CASSLRVQGYNEQFF.

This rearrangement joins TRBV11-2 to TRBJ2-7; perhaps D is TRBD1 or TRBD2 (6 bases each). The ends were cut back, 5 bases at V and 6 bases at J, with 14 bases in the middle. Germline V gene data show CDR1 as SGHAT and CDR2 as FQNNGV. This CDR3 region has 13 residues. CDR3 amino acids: CASSLRGVVEQYF. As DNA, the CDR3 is TGTGCCAGCAGCCTAAGGGGGGTGGTCGAGCAGTACTTC. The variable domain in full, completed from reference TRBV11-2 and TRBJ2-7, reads EAGVAQSPRYKIIEKRQSVAFWCNPISGHATLYWYQQILGQGPKLLIQFQNNGVVDDSQLPKDRFSAERLKGVDSTLKIQPAKLEDSAVYLCASSLRGVVEQYFGPGTRLTVT.

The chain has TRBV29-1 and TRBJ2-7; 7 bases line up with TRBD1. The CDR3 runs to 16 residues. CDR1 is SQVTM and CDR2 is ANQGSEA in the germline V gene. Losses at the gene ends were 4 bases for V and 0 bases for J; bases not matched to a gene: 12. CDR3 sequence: CSVGEIGTASSYEQYF. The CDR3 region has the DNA TGCAGCGTTGGAGAAATTGGGACAGCCAGCTCCTACGAGCAGTACTTC.

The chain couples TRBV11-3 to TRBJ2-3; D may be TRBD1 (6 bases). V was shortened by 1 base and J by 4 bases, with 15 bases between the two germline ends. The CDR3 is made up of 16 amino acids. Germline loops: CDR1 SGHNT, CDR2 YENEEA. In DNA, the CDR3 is TGTGCCAGCAGCTTAGGTGGGGGCCTATGGGCAGATACGCAGTATTTT. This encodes CASSLGGGLWADTQYF.

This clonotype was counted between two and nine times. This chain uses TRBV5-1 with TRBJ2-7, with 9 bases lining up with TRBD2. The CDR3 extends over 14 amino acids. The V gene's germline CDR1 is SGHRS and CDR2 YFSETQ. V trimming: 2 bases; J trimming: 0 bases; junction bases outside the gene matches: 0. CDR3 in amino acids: CASSFSGGSYEQYF. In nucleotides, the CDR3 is TGCGCCAGCAGCTTTAGCGGGGGCTCCTACGAGCAGTACTTC.

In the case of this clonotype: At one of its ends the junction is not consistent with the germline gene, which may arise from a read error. The CDR3 reads CASSFTVISGNTIYF. The DNA of the CDR3 is TGTGCCAGTAGTTTTACAGTGATCTCTGGAAACACCATATACTTT. The V call is TRBV19, the J call TRBJ1-3; no definite D call. The germline V gene encodes CDR1 LNHDA and CDR2 SQIVND (reference sequence). CDR3 length equals 15 residues.

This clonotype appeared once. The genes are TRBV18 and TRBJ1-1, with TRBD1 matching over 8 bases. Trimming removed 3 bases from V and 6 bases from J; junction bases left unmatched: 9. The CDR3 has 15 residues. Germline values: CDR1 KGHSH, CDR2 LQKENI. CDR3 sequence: CASSPKTGEIPEAFF. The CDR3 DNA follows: TGTGCCAGCTCACCGAAGACAGGGGAAATTCCTGAAGCTTTCTTT.

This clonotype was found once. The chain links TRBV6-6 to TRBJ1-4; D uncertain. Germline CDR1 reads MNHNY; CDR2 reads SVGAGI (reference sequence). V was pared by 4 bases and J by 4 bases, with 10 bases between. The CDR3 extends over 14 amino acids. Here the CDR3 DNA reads TGTGCCAGCAGTTTTGGCAGTTTTAATGAAAAACTGTTTTTT. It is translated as CASSFGSFNEKLFF.

The CDR3 region has the DNA TGTGCCAGCAATCCTCCGGGCGATGAAAAACTGTTTTTT. Translating it yields CASNPPGDEKLFF. V is TRBV12-3 or TRBV12-4 and J is TRBJ1-4; D gene ambiguous. Trimming took 7 bases from V and 6 from J, leaving 12 bases between them. There are 13 residues in the CDR3.

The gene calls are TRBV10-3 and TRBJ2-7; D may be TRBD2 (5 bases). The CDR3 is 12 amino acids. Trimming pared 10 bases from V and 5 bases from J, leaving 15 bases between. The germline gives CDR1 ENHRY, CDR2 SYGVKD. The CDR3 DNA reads TGTGCCACCCGCTTGGCCGGGAACGAGCAGTACTTC. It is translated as CATRLAGNEQYF.

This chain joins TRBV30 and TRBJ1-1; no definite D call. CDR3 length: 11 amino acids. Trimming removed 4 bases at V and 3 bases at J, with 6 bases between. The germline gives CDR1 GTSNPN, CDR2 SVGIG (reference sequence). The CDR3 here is CAWTLYTEAFF. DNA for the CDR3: TGTGCCTGGACCCTCTACACTGAAGCTTTCTTT.

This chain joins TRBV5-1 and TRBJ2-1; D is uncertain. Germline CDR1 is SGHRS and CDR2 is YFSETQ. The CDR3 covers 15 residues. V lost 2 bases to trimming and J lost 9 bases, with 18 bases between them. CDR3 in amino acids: CASSLNPRSGGEQFF. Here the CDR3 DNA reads TGCGCCAGCAGCTTAAACCCCCGGTCGGGCGGTGAGCAGTTCTTC.